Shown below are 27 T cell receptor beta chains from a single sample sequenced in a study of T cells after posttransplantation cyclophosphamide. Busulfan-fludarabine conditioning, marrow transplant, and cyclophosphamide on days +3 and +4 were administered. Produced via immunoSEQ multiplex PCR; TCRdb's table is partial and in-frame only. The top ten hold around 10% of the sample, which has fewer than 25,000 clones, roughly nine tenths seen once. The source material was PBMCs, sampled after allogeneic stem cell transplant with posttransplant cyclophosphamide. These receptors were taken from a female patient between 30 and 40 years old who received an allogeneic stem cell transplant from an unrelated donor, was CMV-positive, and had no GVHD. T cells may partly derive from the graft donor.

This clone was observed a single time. The CDR3, as DNA: TGCCCGGCCGGGGGTCGTGCTGAAGCTTTCTTT. It codes for CPAGGRAEAFF. The chain couples TRBV20-1 to TRBJ1-1; D may be TRBD1 (5 bases). This CDR3 is built from 11 residues. Germline V lookup: CDR1 DFQATT, CDR2 SNEGSKA (reference sequence).

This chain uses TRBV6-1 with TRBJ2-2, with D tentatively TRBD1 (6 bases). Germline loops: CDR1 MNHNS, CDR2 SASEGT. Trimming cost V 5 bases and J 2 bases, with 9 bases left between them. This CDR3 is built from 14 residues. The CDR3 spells CASSRDINTGELFF. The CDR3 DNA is TGTGCCAGCAGTCGGGACATCAACACCGGGGAGCTGTTTTTT.

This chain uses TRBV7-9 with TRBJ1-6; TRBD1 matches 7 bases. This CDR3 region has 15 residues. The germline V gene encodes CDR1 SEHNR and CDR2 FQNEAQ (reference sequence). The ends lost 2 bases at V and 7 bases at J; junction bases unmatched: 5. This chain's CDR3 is CASSLQGGLNSPLHF. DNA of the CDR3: TGTGCCAGCAGCTTACAGGGGGGCCTAAATTCACCCCTCCACTTT.

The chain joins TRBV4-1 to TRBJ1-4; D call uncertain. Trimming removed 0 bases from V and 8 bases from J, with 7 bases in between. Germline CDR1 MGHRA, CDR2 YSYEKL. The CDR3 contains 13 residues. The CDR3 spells CASSQDLEEKLFF. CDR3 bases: TGCGCCAGCAGCCAAGATTTGGAGGAAAAACTGTTTTTT.

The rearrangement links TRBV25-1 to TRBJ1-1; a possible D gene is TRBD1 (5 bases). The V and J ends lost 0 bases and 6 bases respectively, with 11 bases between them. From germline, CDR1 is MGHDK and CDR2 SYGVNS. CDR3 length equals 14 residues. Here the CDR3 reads CASSEYMLGAEAFF. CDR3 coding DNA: TGTGCCAGCAGTGAATATATGTTAGGGGCTGAAGCTTTCTTT. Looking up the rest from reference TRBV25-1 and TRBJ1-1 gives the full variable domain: EADIYQTPRYLVIGTGKKITLECSQTMGHDKMYWYQQDPGMELHLIHYSYGVNSTEKGDLSSESTVSRIRTEHFPLTLESARPSHTSQYLCASSEYMLGAEAFFGQGTRLTVV.

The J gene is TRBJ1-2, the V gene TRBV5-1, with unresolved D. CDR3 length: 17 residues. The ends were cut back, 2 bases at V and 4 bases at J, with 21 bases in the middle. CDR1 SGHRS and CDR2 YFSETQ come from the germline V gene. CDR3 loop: CASSFRMEPAEGYGYTF. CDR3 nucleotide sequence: TGCGCCAGCAGCTTCCGTATGGAGCCTGCCGAGGGCTATGGCTACACCTTC.

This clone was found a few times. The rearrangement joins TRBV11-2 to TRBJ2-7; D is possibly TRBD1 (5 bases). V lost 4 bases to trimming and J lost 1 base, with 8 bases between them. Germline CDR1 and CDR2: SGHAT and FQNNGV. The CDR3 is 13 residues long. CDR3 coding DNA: TGTGCCAGCAGCTCCCCAGGGTCCTACGAGCAGTACTTC. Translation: CASSSPGSYEQYF.

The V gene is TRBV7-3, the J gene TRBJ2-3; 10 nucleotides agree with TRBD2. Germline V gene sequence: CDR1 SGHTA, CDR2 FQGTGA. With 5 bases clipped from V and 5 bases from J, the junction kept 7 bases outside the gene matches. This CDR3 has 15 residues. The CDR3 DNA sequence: TGTGCCAGCAGCCAGCGGGGGGGGTGGGAAGATACGCAGTATTTT. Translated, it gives CASSQRGGWEDTQYF.

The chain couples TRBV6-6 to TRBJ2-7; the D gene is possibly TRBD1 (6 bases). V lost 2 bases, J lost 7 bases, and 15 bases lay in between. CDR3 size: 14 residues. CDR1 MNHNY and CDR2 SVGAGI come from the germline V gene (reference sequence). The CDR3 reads CASSYGYRVGEQYF. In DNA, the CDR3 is TGTGCCAGCAGTTACGGCTACAGGGTAGGGGAGCAGTACTTC.

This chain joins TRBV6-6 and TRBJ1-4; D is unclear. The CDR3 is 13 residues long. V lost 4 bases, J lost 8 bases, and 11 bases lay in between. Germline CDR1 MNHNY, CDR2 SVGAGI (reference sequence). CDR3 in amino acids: CASSWVSEEKLFF. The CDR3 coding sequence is TGTGCCAGCAGTTGGGTGTCGGAGGAAAAACTGTTTTTT.

CDR3 nucleotides: TGTGCCAGCAGCCCTAGGGGACAGGGTGGGGAAAAACTGTTTTTT. Translation gives CASSPRGQGGEKLFF. The chain is built from TRBV11-2 and TRBJ1-4; 9 bases align to TRBD1. The germline gives CDR1 SGHAT, CDR2 FQNNGV. J gave up 8 bases and V 5 bases, and 9 bases lay outside the gene matches. The CDR3 spans 15 residues.

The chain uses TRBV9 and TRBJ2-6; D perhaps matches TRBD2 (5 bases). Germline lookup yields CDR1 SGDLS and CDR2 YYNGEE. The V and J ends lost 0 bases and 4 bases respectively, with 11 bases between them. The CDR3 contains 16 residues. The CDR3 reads CASSVGGRRGANVLTF. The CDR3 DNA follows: TGTGCCAGCAGCGTAGGAGGACGGAGGGGGGCCAACGTCCTGACTTTC.

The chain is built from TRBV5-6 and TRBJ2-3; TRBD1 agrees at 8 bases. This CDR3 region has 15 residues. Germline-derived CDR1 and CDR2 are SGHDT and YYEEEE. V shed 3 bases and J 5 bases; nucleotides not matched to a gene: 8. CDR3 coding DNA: TGTGCCAGCAGCTCTGGACAGGGTTCGGGAGATACGCAGTATTTT. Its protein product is CASSSGQGSGDTQYF. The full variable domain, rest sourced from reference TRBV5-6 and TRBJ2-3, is DAGVTQSPTHLIKTRGQQVTLRCSPKSGHDTVSWYQQALGQGPQFIFQYYEEEERQRGNFPDRFSGHQFPNYSSELNVNALLLGDSALYLCASSSGQGSGDTQYFGPGTRLTVL.

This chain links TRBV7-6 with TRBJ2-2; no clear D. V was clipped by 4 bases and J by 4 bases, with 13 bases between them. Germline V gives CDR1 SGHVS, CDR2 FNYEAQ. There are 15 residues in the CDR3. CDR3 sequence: CASSSTSSGTGELFF. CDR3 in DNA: TGTGCCAGCAGCTCGACTTCGTCTGGCACCGGGGAGCTGTTTTTT.

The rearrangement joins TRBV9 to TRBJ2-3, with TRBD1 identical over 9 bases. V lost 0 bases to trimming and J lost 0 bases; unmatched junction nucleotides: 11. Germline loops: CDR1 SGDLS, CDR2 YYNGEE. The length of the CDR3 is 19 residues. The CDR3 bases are TGTGCCAGCAGCGTAGGAAGGACAGGGGTTGGATGGAGCACAGATACGCAGTATTTT. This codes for CASSVGRTGVGWSTDTQYF.

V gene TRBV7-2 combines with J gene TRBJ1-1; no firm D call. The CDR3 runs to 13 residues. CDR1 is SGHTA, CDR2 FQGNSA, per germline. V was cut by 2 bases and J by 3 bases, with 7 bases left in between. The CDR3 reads CASSLTSYTEAFF. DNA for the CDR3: TGTGCCAGCAGCTTAACCAGTTACACTGAAGCTTTCTTT. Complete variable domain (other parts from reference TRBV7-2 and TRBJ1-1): GAGVSQSPSNKVTEKGKDVELRCDPISGHTALYWYRQSLGQGLEFLIYFQGNSAPDKSGLPSDRFSAERTGGSVSTLTIQRTQQEDSAVYLCASSLTSYTEAFFGQGTRLTVV.

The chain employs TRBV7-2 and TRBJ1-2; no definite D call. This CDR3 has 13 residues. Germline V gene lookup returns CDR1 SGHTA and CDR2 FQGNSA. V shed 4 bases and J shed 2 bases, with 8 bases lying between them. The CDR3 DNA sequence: TGTGCCAGCAGCTACCCGGGAAACTATGGCTACACCTTC. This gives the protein CASSYPGNYGYTF. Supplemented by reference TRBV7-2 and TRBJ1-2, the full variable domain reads GAGVSQSPSNKVTEKGKDVELRCDPISGHTALYWYRQSLGQGLEFLIYFQGNSAPDKSGLPSDRFSAERTGGSVSTLTIQRTQQEDSAVYLCASSYPGNYGYTFGSGTRLTVV.

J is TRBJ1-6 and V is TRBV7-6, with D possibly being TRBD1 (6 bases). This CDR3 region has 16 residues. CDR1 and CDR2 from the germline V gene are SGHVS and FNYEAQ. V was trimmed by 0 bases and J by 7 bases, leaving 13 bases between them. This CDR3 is CASSLASIQGNSPLHF. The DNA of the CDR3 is TGTGCCAGCAGCTTAGCCTCCATACAGGGAAATTCACCCCTCCACTTT.

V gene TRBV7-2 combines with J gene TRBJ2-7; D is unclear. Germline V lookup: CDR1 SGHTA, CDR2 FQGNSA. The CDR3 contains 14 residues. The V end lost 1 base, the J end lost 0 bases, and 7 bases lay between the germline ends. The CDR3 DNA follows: TGTGCCAGCAGCTTAGAACCAGGCTCCTACGAGCAGTACTTC. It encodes CASSLEPGSYEQYF.

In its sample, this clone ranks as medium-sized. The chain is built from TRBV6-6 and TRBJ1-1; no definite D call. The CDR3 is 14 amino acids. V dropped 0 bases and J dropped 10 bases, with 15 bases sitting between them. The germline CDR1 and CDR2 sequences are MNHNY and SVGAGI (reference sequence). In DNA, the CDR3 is TGTGCCAGCAGTTACTCGGGGTCGGGGTTGGGAGCTTTCTTT. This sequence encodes CASSYSGSGLGAFF.

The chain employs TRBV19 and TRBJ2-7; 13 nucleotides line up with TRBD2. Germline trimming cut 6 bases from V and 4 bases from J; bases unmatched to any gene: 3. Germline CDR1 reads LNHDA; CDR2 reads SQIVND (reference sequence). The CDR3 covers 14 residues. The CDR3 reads CASSPTSGGYEQYF. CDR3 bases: TGTGCCAGTAGCCCGACTAGCGGGGGGTACGAGCAGTACTTC.

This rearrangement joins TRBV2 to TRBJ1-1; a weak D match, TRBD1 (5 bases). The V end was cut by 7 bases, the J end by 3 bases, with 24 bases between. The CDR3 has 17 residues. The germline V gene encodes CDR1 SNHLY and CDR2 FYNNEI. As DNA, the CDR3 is TGTGCCAGCATCGTAGGCGGGATAGGGGCGGTGGACACTGAAGCTTTCTTT. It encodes CASIVGGIGAVDTEAFF.

CDR3 coding DNA: TGTGCCAGGGAGGAGGGGCAGTTCTTC. Amino acids: CAREEGQFF. This chain connects TRBV21-1 to TRBJ2-1; the table's D call, TRBD2, was not checked against the DNA. TRBV21-1 is annotated as a pseudogene. The CDR3 loop spans 9 amino acids.

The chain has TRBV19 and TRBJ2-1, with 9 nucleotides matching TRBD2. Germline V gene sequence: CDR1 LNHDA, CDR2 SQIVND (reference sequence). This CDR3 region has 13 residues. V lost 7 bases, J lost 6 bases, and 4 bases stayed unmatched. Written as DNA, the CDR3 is TGTGCCAGTAACCTAGCGGGGTTCAATGAGCAGTTCTTC. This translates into CASNLAGFNEQFF.

The CDR3: CASSQGRSNQPQHF. The CDR3 bases are TGTGCCAGCAGTCAGGGGCGCAGCAATCAGCCCCAGCATTTT. V usage is TRBV6-4 and J usage is TRBJ1-5; the D gene is possibly TRBD1 (6 bases). CDR3 size: 14 residues. CDR1 MRHNA and CDR2 SNTAGT come from the germline V gene. Trimming shortened V by 5 bases and J by 1 base, and 9 bases separated the two germline ends.

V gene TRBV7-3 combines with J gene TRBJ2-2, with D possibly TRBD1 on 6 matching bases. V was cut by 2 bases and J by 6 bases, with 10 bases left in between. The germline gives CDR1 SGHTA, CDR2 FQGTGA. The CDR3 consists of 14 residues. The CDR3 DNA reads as TGTGCCAGCAGCTTATTTCCAGGGGCCGGGGAGCTGTTTTTT. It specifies CASSLFPGAGELFF.

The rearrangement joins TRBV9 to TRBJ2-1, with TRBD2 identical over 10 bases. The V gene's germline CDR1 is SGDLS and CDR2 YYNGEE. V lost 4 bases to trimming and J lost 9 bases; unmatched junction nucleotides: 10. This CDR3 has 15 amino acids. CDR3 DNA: TGTGCCAGCAGCACCGGGCTAGCGGGGGAGGGTGAGCAGTTCTTC. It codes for CASSTGLAGEGEQFF.